Following are 17 T cell receptor beta chains from one sample sequenced in a study of somatic mutations in cytotoxic T cells in rheumatoid arthritis. Using immunoSEQ multiplex PCR, the repertoire was profiled, and TCRdb retains in-frame clones only, with some absent. The table lists about 20,000 clones, 74% of them singletons, with about 5.7% in the top ten. Sample: CD8+ T cells sorted from blood. These receptors were taken from a man aged 60-69 years in good health.

The chain employs TRBV5-1 and TRBJ2-7; D remains unclear. This CDR3 spans 11 amino acids. Germline assignment: CDR1 SGHRS and CDR2 YFSETQ. The germline V and J ends were trimmed by 0 bases and 10 bases, with 8 bases remaining between them. The DNA of the CDR3 is TGCGCCAGCAGCTTGGCTCAGGAACAGTACTTC. Residues: CASSLAQEQYF.

The chain uses TRBV6-6 and TRBJ2-3; 8 bases match TRBD1. Germline CDR1 and CDR2: MNHNY and SVGAGI (reference sequence). Trimming cost V 4 bases and J 2 bases; bases outside gene matches: 8. The CDR3 totals 16 residues. CDR3 coding DNA: TGTGCCAGCAGTTCGATCGGGACAGGAGACACAGATACGCAGTATTTT. It is translated as CASSSIGTGDTDTQYF.

The chain couples TRBV29-1 to TRBJ2-2; no clear D gene. The V and J ends lost 6 bases and 0 bases respectively, with 5 bases between them. This CDR3 region has 12 residues. Germline-derived CDR1 and CDR2 are SQVTM and ANQGSEA. CDR3 protein: CSVTANTGELFF. CDR3 DNA sequence: TGCAGCGTAACAGCGAACACCGGGGAGCTGTTTTTT.

This chain links TRBV7-2 with TRBJ2-2; TRBD1 aligns across 9 bases. Germline CDR1 reads SGHTA; CDR2 reads FQGNSA. V lost 4 bases to trimming and J lost 6 bases; unmatched junction nucleotides: 6. The CDR3 contains 15 residues. CDR3 DNA: TGTGCCAGCAGCTCCACAGGGGGCGCGGCCGGGGAGCTGTTTTTT. Its translation is CASSSTGGAAGELFF.

The genes are TRBV2 and TRBJ2-3; 7 positions agree with TRBD1. The length of the CDR3 is 15 residues. Germline-derived CDR1 and CDR2 are SNHLY and FYNNEI. With V trimmed by 6 bases and J by 0 bases, 6 bases remained unmatched. The CDR3 nucleotides are TGTGCCAGCAGAGGGGGCCGTGCTAGCACAGATACGCAGTATTTT. Translating it yields CASRGGRASTDTQYF.

CDR3 sequence (DNA): TGTGCCAGCAGTTTCGGGACAGGGGTGGTCGAGCAGTACTTC. Residues: CASSFGTGVVEQYF. The chain carries TRBV27 and TRBJ2-7; 10 nucleotides align to TRBD1. Unmatched junction bases numbered 5, after V lost 3 bases and J lost 6 bases. This CDR3 has 14 amino acids. Germline CDR1 reads MNHEY; CDR2 reads SMNVEV (reference sequence).

In its sample, this clone was seen a few times. This chain uses TRBV2 with TRBJ2-7; 9 bases agree with TRBD1. Germline V gene data show CDR1 as SNHLY and CDR2 as FYNNEI. Unmatched junction bases numbered 7, after V lost 7 bases and J lost 3 bases. The CDR3 contains 14 residues. The CDR3 coding sequence is TGTGCCAGCATGGAGGGACAGGGTTTCTACGAGCAGTACTTC. It encodes CASMEGQGFYEQYF.

This clone was detected once. The chain uses TRBV4-1 and TRBJ1-2, with TRBD1 identical over 7 bases. Trimming removed 1 base from V and 4 bases from J; junction bases left unmatched: 0. Germline V lookup: CDR1 MGHRA, CDR2 YSYEKL. The CDR3 loop spans 13 amino acids. The CDR3 DNA reads TGCGCCAGCAGCCAAGGGACAGGCTATGGCTACACCTTC. This translates into CASSQGTGYGYTF.

The rearrangement uses TRBV19 and TRBJ2-1, with 7 bases that match TRBD1. The junction had 10 bases not matched to a gene; V was cut back by 3 bases and J by 2 bases. This CDR3 contains 17 residues. Per germline, CDR1 LNHDA and CDR2 SQIVND (reference sequence). CDR3 nucleotide sequence: TGTGCCAGTAGTATTGGGTCCGGGACAGAGCCCTACAATGAGCAGTTCTTC. This codes for CASSIGSGTEPYNEQFF.

V and J are TRBV27 and TRBJ2-7; D is ambiguous. Germline V gene sequence: CDR1 MNHEY, CDR2 SMNVEV (reference sequence). CDR3 length: 13 amino acids. V was pared by 5 bases and J by 5 bases, with 13 bases between. In DNA, the CDR3 is TGTGCCAGCAGTGACCTGGGCCCCCACGAGCAGTACTTC. Translating gives CASSDLGPHEQYF.

The chain carries TRBV4-3 and TRBJ2-3; TRBD2 aligns across 9 bases. Germline-derived CDR1 and CDR2 are LGHNA and YSLEER. There are 17 residues in the CDR3. V was clipped by 0 bases and J by 3 bases; unmatched bases: 7. The CDR3 DNA reads TGCGCCAGCAGCCAAGATCTTGAGACTAGCGGAACAGATACGCAGTATTTT. Residues: CASSQDLETSGTDTQYF.

This clone occurred a few times. Other DNA sequences in this sample translate to the same CDR3. This chain uses TRBV19 with TRBJ1-3; unclear D gene. Germline CDR1 and CDR2: LNHDA and SQIVND (reference sequence). The V gene lost 3 bases and the J gene lost 4 bases, with 7 bases spanning the gap. This CDR3 contains 13 residues. The DNA for the CDR3 is TGTGCCAGTAGTATGGGCCCGGGAAACACCATATATTTT. It encodes CASSMGPGNTIYF.

The V call is TRBV5-1, the J call TRBJ1-2; possibly TRBD1 for D (6 bases). Germline V gene sequence: CDR1 SGHRS, CDR2 YFSETQ. Trimming shortened V by 4 bases and J by 5 bases, and 18 bases separated the two germline ends. There are 15 residues in the CDR3. CDR3 nucleotides: TGCGCCAGCAGCCATACCGGACAGAGACAATATGGCTACACCTTC. Translated, it gives CASSHTGQRQYGYTF.

This clone was counted between two and nine times. The V call is TRBV6-1, the J call TRBJ1-2; D is uncertain. V lost 7 bases to trimming and J lost 2 bases, with 14 bases between them. There are 14 residues in the CDR3. CDR1 and CDR2 from the germline V gene are MNHNS and SASEGT. DNA of the CDR3: TGTGCCAGCACCCCCCTTGGCGGGAACTATGGCTACACCTTC. Protein product: CASTPLGGNYGYTF.

The V and J genes are TRBV11-2 and TRBJ2-3, with 7 bases aligning to TRBD2. Germline lookup yields CDR1 SGHAT and CDR2 FQNNGV. This CDR3 contains 17 residues. V lost 5 bases to trimming and J lost 2 bases; unmatched junction nucleotides: 13. CDR3 bases: TGTGCCAGCAGCCACGAGGGGCTAGCGGTAATCACAGATACGCAGTATTTT. Amino acid sequence: CASSHEGLAVITDTQYF. The full variable domain, rest sourced from reference TRBV11-2 and TRBJ2-3, is EAGVAQSPRYKIIEKRQSVAFWCNPISGHATLYWYQQILGQGPKLLIQFQNNGVVDDSQLPKDRFSAERLKGVDSTLKIQPAKLEDSAVYLCASSHEGLAVITDTQYFGPGTRLTVL.

The V call is TRBV4-1, the J call TRBJ1-2; D uncertain. V dropped 0 bases and J dropped 5 bases, with 16 bases sitting between them. The V gene's germline CDR1 is MGHRA and CDR2 YSYEKL. The CDR3 is 16 residues long. The CDR3 region is CASSQEDEVAPYGYTF. CDR3 sequence (DNA): TGCGCCAGCAGCCAAGAAGATGAGGTGGCCCCGTATGGCTACACCTTC.

In its sample, this clone was seen once. The V gene is TRBV4-3, the J gene TRBJ2-3; 10 positions match TRBD2. Trimming removed 4 bases from V and 3 bases from J; junction bases left unmatched: 7. CDR1 LGHNA and CDR2 YSLEER come from the germline V gene. The CDR3 spans 16 residues. The CDR3 DNA is TGCGCCAGCAGCCCAGGGGCTAGCGGGAGTACAGATACGCAGTATTTT. As protein: CASSPGASGSTDTQYF.